Sequencing of this T cell receptor beta chain was carried out in a study of cytomegalovirus exposure and HLA in healthy donors. Whole-study findings and limits: Investigators reported 150 to 200 TCR beta chains as tied to cytomegalovirus.

Turning to this clone: Its antigen is not identified.

Germline CDR1 is MDHEN and CDR2 is SYDVKM. This CDR3 is built from 15 residues. J lost 1 base, V lost 2 bases, and 3 bases had no gene match. Data came from immunoSEQ multiplex PCR; TCRdb stores just in-frame clones and leaves some out. This table holds approximately 100,000 clones, about 88% found once. The chain carries TRBV28 and TRBJ1-2, with 8 positions matching TRBD1. The TCR originated in a woman younger than 35 in good health and CMV-seronegative. The sample consisted of PBMCs. This chain's CDR3 is CASSLAGGGNYGYTF. Here the CDR3 DNA reads TGTGCCAGCAGTTTAGCAGGGGGCGGTAACTATGGCTACACCTTC.